This record concerns one TCR beta chain sequence. These data come from a study of blood T cell repertoires in COVID-19. Looking at the study overall: Acute and convalescent COVID-19 samples came from the United States, Italy and Spain. Sample material is recorded as cDNA or gDNA derived from T cells, B-cell-depleted T cells, or PBMCs.

Germline CDR1 and CDR2: SNHLY and FYNNEI. The CDR3 runs to 16 residues. V lost 6 bases, J lost 0 bases, and 7 bases stayed unmatched. Study processing details: For nucleated cells, counts were estimated from reference gene primer amplification. Produced via immunoSEQ multiplex PCR; TCRdb's table is partial and in-frame only. The D gene and trimming were derived from the DNA, and the V and J assignments and clone size from that table. The sample consists of fewer than 120,000 clones, 75% to 85% of them appearing once. The sequence came from a woman in her sixties or seventies with acute or convalescent COVID-19. The chain links TRBV2 to TRBJ2-3; TRBD1 agrees at 9 bases. Sequencing input: peripheral blood. CDR3 in DNA: TGTGCCAGCAGCTTATCCGGGACAGGGAGCACAGATACGCAGTATTTT. It yields the protein CASSLSGTGSTDTQYF. Full variable domain (remainder filled in from reference TRBV2 and TRBJ2-3): EPEVTQTPSHQVTQMGQEVILRCVPISNHLYFYWYRQILGQKVEFLVSFYNNEISEKSEIFDDQFSVERPDGSNFTLKIRSTKLEDSAMYFCASSLSGTGSTDTQYFGPGTRLTVL.